This T cell receptor (beta chain) was documented in a study of spatial heterogeneity in lung cancer (dated by TCRdb to the late 2010s). Some background on the complete study: Samples were obtained from approximately 77 patients with early-stage, untreated non-small cell lung cancer from the lung TRACERx cohort. Follow-up PBMC samples were sequenced whenever the samples were available, and the median time to follow-up was roughly two years after resection. Beta-chain transcripts were consistently detected in greater numbers than alpha-chain transcripts, which likely reflected higher beta-chain transcript abundance. In the raw uncorrected reads, each unique combination of TCR and UMI appeared more than ten times on average. TCR alpha and beta repertoires were quantitatively compared across multiple tumor regions, matched nontumor lung and blood in non-small cell lung cancer. The study linked features of the TCR repertoire to counts of nonsynonymous mutations, which were determined by whole-exome sequencing of tumor tissue. Both alpha and beta chains were TCR-sequenced in about 240 tumor regions, approximately 68 matched nontumor lung samples and over 55 PBMC samples obtained at surgery.

CDR1 SGHRS and CDR2 YFSETQ were looked up in the germline V gene. Including cysteine and phenylalanine, the CDR3 has 13 amino acids. Of the read, only the CDR3 DNA is kept; its 39 bases are in frame from base 1. The V and J ends are trimmed by 4 bases and 6 bases, leaving 14 bases between them. This clonotype has ten or more counts. This receptor's antigen is unknown. There are no base qualities to consult, and no much larger clone falls within one base. The paper's findings and limits, for the study overall: Only 14 to 15 patients were included in the comparisons of baseline and follow-up blood repertoires. Confirming at a functional level the hypothesis that regional TCRs recognize regional mutations was considered to require additional single-cell paired TCR alpha and beta sequencing. Ubiquitous expanded tumor TCRs were found in blood more often at tumor resection than at routine follow-up.

Receptor libraries were prepared by 5' RACE. Sequencing was performed on a NextSeq 500. In the TCR library protocol, a unique molecular identifier was attached to each TCR cDNA molecule so that PCR and sequencing errors could be corrected. Per the source publication's procedure: TCR identification, UMI-based error correction and CDR3 extraction were performed with Decombinator tools. Expanded TCRs were defined as those above a frequency of 2 per 1,000, corresponding to the top 1% of the tumor frequency distribution. Rényi diversity was computed with the R vegan package after subsampling each repertoire 100 times to 5,000 TCRs. CDR3 similarity networks were built from amino acid triplet string-kernel similarity, with CDR3s being connected when pairwise similarity was above 0.82. The public reads were quality trimmed at Q25 with fastp and then assembled into clones with MiXCR by TCRdb, keeping productive beta chains. Merged by CDR3 protein, the rows form single entries marked with the most common genes and DNA. TCRdb, rather than the study authors, made the V and J calls. The table for this sample lists roughly 24,000 distinct CDR3 sequences; 8.5% to 10% of them were counted only once. About 20% of the sample comes from the top ten.

Reading the label with the study, this specimen's time point is: blood at routine non-recurrence follow-up after resection. TCR sequencing used whole RNA extracted from tumor and nontumor lung tissue, or from cryopreserved PBMC samples, without cell sorting. Patients were selected for TCR sequencing only if sufficient RNA was available from at least two tumor regions. Sequenced here: PBMCs, sampled at follow-up. This TCR came from a male donor with early-stage non-small cell lung cancer. The V and J segments used are TRBV5-1 and TRBJ2-7; the best D guess is TRBD2, with 6 bases matching. The nucleotide sequence is given as TGCGCCAGCAGCGAAGCGGAGGGCTTCGAGCAGTACTTC. This codes for CASSEAEGFEQYF.